This T cell receptor (beta chain) was retrieved from a study of CD4+ T cells in melanoma. The germline gives CDR1 MGHRA, CDR2 YSYEKL. With 4 bases removed from V and 0 bases from J, the gap between germline ends came to 6 bases. This CDR3 has 13 residues. This clone was observed a handful of times. Its antigen is still unknown. Notes on the study in general: CD8+ T cell, macrophage and B cell function reportedly correlated with neoantigen-specific CD4+ T cells. Neoantigen-specific CD4+ T cells in melanoma reportedly had diverse differentiation states.

Libraries were prepared by immunoSEQ multiplex PCR; TCRdb keeps only in-frame clonotypes and omits some of them. The sample yields fewer than 11,000 clones, 68% seen once. Sequenced input: cells from a culture (not recorded whether cultured in vitro). This clonotype originated in a human donor with melanoma. The J gene is TRBJ1-1, the V gene TRBV4-1; D call uncertain. This CDR3 reads CASSRRVNTEAFF. In nucleotides, the CDR3 is TGCGCCAGCAGCCGGCGGGTGAACACTGAAGCTTTCTTT.